The next 17 T cell receptor beta chains were all read from a single sample in a study of post-analysis software for immune sequencing data. Antigen specificity for these receptors is unknown. Unique molecular identifiers had been added to the TCR beta cDNA libraries. TCRdb re-derived calls from the PCR reads in MiXCR, one entry per CDR3 protein. This table has 550,000 to 700,000 distinct CDR3 sequences, around 44% appearing once. Overall study results and limits: When patients were compared with controls, a handful of TRBV segments were more frequent, TRBV5-6, TRBV5-1 and TRBV20-1 among them.

The sequencing sample was made of blood. The receptors come from a girl aged 5-17 years with multiple sclerosis.

The sample holds one count of this clonotype. This chain joins TRBV5-1 and TRBJ2-1, with 10 bases aligning to TRBD1. Trimming at V came to 4 bases and at J to 9 bases, leaving 10 bases not matched to a gene. Germline V gene lookup returns CDR1 SGHRS and CDR2 YFSETQ. The CDR3 is 15 residues long. CDR3 bases: TGCGCCAGCAGCCCGGGGACAGGGGAGTCGGGTGAGCAGTTCTTC. This codes for CASSPGTGESGEQFF.

The V and J genes are TRBV28 and TRBJ2-7; possibly TRBD1 or TRBD2 for D (6 bases each). The length of the CDR3 is 14 residues. Germline V CDR1 and CDR2: MDHEN, SYDVKM. Trimming shortened V by 7 bases and J by 2 bases, and 15 bases separated the two germline ends. The CDR3 is CASTRGGGAYEQYF. DNA for the CDR3: TGTGCCAGCACCAGGGGCGGAGGGGCCTACGAGCAGTACTTC.

This chain uses TRBV30 with TRBJ2-7, with TRBD2 identical over 14 bases. The V and J ends lost 0 bases and 6 bases, in that order; junction bases with no gene match: 1. The CDR3 consists of 14 residues. CDR1 is GTSNPN, CDR2 SVGIG, per germline (reference sequence). The DNA for the CDR3 is TGTGCCTGGAGTGTAGGGACTAGCGGGGGCGAGCAGTACTTC. Protein: CAWSVGTSGGEQYF.

This clonotype occurred a few times. CDR3 DNA sequence: TGTGCCATCAGCCCCGGACAGTTCCAAGAGACCCAGTACTTC. Translation gives CAISPGQFQETQYF. V gene TRBV10-3 combines with J gene TRBJ2-5; D may be TRBD1 (6 bases). The germline V and J ends were trimmed by 6 bases and 1 base, with 12 bases remaining between them. The CDR3 is 14 amino acids. From germline, CDR1 is ENHRY and CDR2 SYGVKD.

This chain connects TRBV10-3 to TRBJ1-2, with 9 bases fitting TRBD1. CDR3 length: 16 amino acids. Losses at the gene ends were 6 bases for V and 5 bases for J; bases not matched to a gene: 13. Germline V lookup: CDR1 ENHRY, CDR2 SYGVKD. CDR3 nucleotide sequence: TGTGCCATCAGGGCGGACAGGGGCCGCCTCGCTTATGGCTACACCTTC. Protein product: CAIRADRGRLAYGYTF.

V gene TRBV7-7 combines with J gene TRBJ2-3; a possible D gene is TRBD1 (5 bases). CDR1 and CDR2 from the germline V gene are SSHAT and FNYEAQ (reference sequence). Between the trimmed V and J ends, which lost 4 bases and 5 bases, there was a span of 10 bases. The CDR3 length is 13 residues. The CDR3 DNA follows: TGTGCCAGCAGCTCGTCAGGGATAGATACGCAGTATTTT. It yields the protein CASSSSGIDTQYF.

V usage is TRBV5-6 and J usage is TRBJ1-2, with 9 bases that match TRBD1. Germline CDR1 is SGHDT and CDR2 is YYEEEE. The V and J ends lost 4 bases and 5 bases, in that order; junction bases with no gene match: 6. CDR3 length: 14 residues. Written as DNA, the CDR3 is TGTGCCAGCAGCGAACAGGGGGCAGGATATGGCTACACCTTC. It encodes CASSEQGAGYGYTF.

The gene calls are TRBV18 and TRBJ1-6, with 8 bases matching TRBD1. After removal of 5 bases from V and 7 bases from J, the junction contained 4 bases not matched to a gene. CDR1 KGHSH and CDR2 LQKENI come from the germline V gene. This CDR3 contains 14 residues. The CDR3 coding sequence is TGTGCCAGCTCAGGACAGGGTCAAAATTCACCCCTCCACTTT. This gives the protein CASSGQGQNSPLHF.

The gene calls are TRBV12-3 or TRBV12-4 and TRBJ1-1; the D is unclear. The CDR3 totals 15 residues. Between the trimmed V and J ends, which lost 1 base and 0 bases, there was a span of 9 bases. The CDR3 DNA sequence: TGTGCCAGCAGTTTAGTTCCCTACATGAACACTGAAGCTTTCTTT. Its protein is CASSLVPYMNTEAFF.

The chain joins TRBV20-1 to TRBJ2-3, with TRBD2 matching over 9 bases. The V segment lost 0 bases and the J segment 5 bases; nucleotides outside the gene matches: 6. The CDR3 sequence is 15 residues long. Per the germline V gene, CDR1 is DFQATT and CDR2 is SNEGSKA (reference sequence). The CDR3 protein is CSARESGRPGDTQYF. CDR3 nucleotides: TGCAGTGCTAGAGAGAGCGGGAGGCCGGGAGATACGCAGTATTTT.

The V call is TRBV20-1, the J call TRBJ2-1; D is unclear. Germline CDR1 and CDR2: DFQATT and SNEGSKA (reference sequence). The V end lost 7 bases, the J end lost 8 bases, and 12 bases lay between the germline ends. This CDR3 has 11 residues. This chain's CDR3 is CSGLHGYEQFF. The CDR3 nucleotides read TGCAGTGGCCTTCACGGGTATGAGCAGTTCTTC.

The rearrangement uses TRBV20-1 and TRBJ1-2; D might be TRBD1 (5 bases). The CDR3 has 12 amino acids. Deletions cut 1 base from V and 8 bases from J, with 11 bases between. Germline V gene lookup returns CDR1 DFQATT and CDR2 SNEGSKA (reference sequence). This chain's CDR3 is CSARVLGPGYTF. In DNA form, the CDR3 reads TGCAGTGCTAGAGTGCTGGGGCCGGGCTACACCTTC.

This clonotype turned up a few times. This chain joins TRBV12-3 or TRBV12-4 and TRBJ1-1; D is perhaps TRBD1 (5 bases). The CDR3 contains 12 residues. V lost 7 bases and J lost 7, with 13 bases in between. CDR3 sequence (DNA): TGTGCCAGCAACCTTAATCAGGGTGAAGCTTTCTTT. Amino acids: CASNLNQGEAFF.

This chain uses TRBV12-3 or TRBV12-4 with TRBJ2-3, with 7 positions matching TRBD1. The CDR3 length is 15 residues. V dropped 6 bases and J dropped 2; count of bases not matched to a gene: 8. The CDR3 is CASSPVDRYTDTQYF. DNA of the CDR3: TGTGCCAGCAGCCCCGTGGACAGGTACACAGATACGCAGTATTTT.

This clonotype appeared a few times. The gene calls are TRBV7-2 and TRBJ2-1; D unresolved. V was cut by 1 base and J by 0 bases, with 4 bases left in between. The germline gives CDR1 SGHTA, CDR2 FQGNSA. This CDR3 is built from 14 residues. This CDR3 is CASSLEFSYNEQFF. The CDR3 DNA reads TGTGCCAGCAGCTTAGAATTCTCCTACAATGAGCAGTTCTTC.

The chain links TRBV6-4 to TRBJ2-5, with 9 bases that match TRBD2. The length of the CDR3 is 15 residues. J was trimmed by 1 base and V by 0 bases; bases with no gene match: 0. CDR1 MRHNA and CDR2 SNTAGT come from the germline V gene. This chain's CDR3 is CASSDSTSGQETQYF. As DNA, the CDR3 is TGTGCCAGCAGTGACTCGACTAGCGGCCAAGAGACCCAGTACTTC.

V usage is TRBV20-1 and J usage is TRBJ2-5, with TRBD1 identical over 8 bases. CDR3 length: 14 amino acids. V gave up 6 bases and J gave up 5 bases; unmatched junction bases: 11. The germline CDR1 and CDR2 sequences are DFQATT and SNEGSKA (reference sequence). CDR3 DNA sequence: TGCAGTGCCCCTCGGACAGGGCGGGTGGAGACCCAGTACTTC. It specifies CSAPRTGRVETQYF.